This T cell receptor (beta chain) was sequenced during a study of metastatic and nonmetastatic thyroid tumors. At the level of the study: From malignant and benign thyroid patients, repertoires in blood and in tumor or nodule tissue were compared.

This clone showed up many times. Thyroid surgery took place with no prior treatment in any patient. Germline V gives CDR1 LNHDA, CDR2 SQIVND (reference sequence). The CDR3 has 16 amino acids. V lost 5 bases to trimming and J lost 1 base, with 18 bases between them. Original analysis: Using the CDR3 differences seen across clinicopathological groups, the authors built a distant-metastasis classifier for papillary thyroid cancer, which was meant to discriminate distant-metastatic patients. MiXCR was used by TCRdb to re-call the PCR reads. V and J calls and clone size were set by TCRdb, not the authors. The table has some 29,000 clones, around 7% seen once.

Sample: blood. The chain is built from TRBV19 and TRBJ2-7; perhaps TRBD1 as D (5 bases). This clonotype was sampled from a female donor with papillary thyroid cancer or a benign thyroid nodule (not recorded which). Some clones in this sample may be carry-over from other donors' samples. The CDR3 protein is CASSPRRGGGSYEQYF. The CDR3 DNA reads as TGTGCCAGTAGTCCTCGAAGGGGCGGCGGATCCTACGAGCAGTACTTC.